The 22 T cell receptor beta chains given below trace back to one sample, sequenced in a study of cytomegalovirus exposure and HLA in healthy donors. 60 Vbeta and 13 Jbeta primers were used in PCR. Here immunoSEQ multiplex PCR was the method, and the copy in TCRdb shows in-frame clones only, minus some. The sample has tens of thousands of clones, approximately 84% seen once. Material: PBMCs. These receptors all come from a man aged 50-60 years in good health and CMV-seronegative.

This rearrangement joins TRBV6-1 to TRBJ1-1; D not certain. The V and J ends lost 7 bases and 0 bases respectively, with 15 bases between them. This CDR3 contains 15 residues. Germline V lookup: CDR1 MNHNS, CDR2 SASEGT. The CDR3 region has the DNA TGTGCCAGCACCCCAGGCGAACTCATGAACACTGAAGCTTTCTTT. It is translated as CASTPGELMNTEAFF.

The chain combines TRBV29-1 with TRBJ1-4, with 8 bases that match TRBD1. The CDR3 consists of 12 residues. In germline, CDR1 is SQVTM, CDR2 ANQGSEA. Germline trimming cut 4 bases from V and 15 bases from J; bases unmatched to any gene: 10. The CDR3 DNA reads TGCAGCGTTGGGGGGCAGGACAGGGAAATGTTTTTT. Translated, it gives CSVGGQDREMFF.

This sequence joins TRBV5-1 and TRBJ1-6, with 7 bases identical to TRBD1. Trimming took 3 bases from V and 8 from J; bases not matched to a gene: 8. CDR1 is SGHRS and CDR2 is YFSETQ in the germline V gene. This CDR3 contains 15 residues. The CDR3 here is CASSSADRLDSPLHF. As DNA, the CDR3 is TGCGCCAGCAGCTCGGCGGACAGGTTAGATTCACCCCTCCACTTT.

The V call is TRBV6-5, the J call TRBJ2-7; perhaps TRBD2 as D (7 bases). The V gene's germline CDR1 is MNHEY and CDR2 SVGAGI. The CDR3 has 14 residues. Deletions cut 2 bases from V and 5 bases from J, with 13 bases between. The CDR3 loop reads CASSYGGAGNEQYF. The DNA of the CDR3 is TGTGCCAGCAGTTACGGGGGGGCGGGAAACGAGCAGTACTTC.

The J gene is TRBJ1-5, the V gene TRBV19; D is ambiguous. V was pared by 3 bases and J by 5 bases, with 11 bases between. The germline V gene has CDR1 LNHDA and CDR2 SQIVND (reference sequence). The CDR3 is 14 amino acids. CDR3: CASSMGGNHQPQHF. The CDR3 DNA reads TGTGCCAGTAGTATGGGAGGGAATCATCAGCCCCAGCATTTT.

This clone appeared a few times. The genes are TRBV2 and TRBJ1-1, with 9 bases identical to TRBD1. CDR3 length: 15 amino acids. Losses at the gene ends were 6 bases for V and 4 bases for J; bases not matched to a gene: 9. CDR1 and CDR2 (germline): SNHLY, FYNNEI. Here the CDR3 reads CASRIIDRGVTEAFF. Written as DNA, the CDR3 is TGTGCCAGCAGGATTATTGACAGGGGGGTCACTGAAGCTTTCTTT.

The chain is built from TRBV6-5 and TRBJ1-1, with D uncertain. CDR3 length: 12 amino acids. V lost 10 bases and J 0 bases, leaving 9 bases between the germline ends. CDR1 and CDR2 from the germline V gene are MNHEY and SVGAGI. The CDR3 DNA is TGTGCCACGTCTCAGGTGAACACTGAAGCTTTCTTT. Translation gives CATSQVNTEAFF.

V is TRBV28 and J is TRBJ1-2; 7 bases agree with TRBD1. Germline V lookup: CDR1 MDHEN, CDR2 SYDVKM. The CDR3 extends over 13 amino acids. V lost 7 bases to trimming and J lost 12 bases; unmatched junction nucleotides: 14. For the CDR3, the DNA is TGTGCCAGCACCGCCGGACACTCAGGGGGAGACACCTTC. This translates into CASTAGHSGGDTF.

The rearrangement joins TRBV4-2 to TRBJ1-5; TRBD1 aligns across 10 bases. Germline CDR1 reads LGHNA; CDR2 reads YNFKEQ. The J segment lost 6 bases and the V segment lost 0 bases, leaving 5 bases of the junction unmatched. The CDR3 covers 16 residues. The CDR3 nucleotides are TGTGCCAGCAGCCAAGAACCTGGGACAGGGGTTCAGCCCCAGCATTTT. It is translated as CASSQEPGTGVQPQHF.

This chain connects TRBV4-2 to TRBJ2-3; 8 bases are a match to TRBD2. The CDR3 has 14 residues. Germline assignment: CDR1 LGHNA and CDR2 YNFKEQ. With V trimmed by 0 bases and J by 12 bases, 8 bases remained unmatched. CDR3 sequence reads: CASSQDLGRTSQYF. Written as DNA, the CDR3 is TGTGCCAGCAGCCAAGATCTGGGTCGGACTAGCCAGTATTTT.

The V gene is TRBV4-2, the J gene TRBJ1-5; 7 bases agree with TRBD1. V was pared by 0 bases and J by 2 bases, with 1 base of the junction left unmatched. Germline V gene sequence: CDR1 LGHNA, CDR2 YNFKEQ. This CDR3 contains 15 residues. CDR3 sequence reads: CASSQDGQGNQPQHF. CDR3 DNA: TGTGCCAGCAGCCAAGATGGACAGGGCAATCAGCCCCAGCATTTT.

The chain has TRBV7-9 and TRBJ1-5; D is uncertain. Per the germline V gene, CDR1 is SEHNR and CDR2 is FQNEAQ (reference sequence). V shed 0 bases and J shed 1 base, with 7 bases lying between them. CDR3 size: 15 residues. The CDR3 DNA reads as TGTGCCAGCAGCTTAGCGGGCCAAAGCAATCAGCCCCAGCATTTT. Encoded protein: CASSLAGQSNQPQHF.

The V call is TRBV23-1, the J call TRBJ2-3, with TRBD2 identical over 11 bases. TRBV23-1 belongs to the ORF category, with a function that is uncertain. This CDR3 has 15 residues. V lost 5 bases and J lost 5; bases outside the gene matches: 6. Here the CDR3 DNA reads TGCGCCAGCAGTTTCCTTAGCGGGGGGGAAGATACGCAGTATTTT. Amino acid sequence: CASSFLSGGEDTQYF.

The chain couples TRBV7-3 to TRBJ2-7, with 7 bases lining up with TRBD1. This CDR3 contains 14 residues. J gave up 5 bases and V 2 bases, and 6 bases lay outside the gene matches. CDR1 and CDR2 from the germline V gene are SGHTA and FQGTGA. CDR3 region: CASSLGTVGDEQYF. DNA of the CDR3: TGTGCCAGCAGCTTAGGGACAGTCGGGGACGAGCAGTACTTC.

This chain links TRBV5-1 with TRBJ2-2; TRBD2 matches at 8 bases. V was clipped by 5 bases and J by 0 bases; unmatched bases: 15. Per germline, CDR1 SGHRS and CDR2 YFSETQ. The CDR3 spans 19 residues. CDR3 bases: TGCGCCAGCAGAAGTCCTTGGCCGGGGGGGGCCGCGAACACCGGGGAGCTGTTTTTT. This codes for CASRSPWPGGAANTGELFF.

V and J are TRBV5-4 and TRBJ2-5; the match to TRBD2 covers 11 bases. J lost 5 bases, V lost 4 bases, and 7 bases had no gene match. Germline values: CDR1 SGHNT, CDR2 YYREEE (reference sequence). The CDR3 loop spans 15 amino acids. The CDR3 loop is CASSTKTSGVETQYF. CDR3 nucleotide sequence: TGTGCCAGCAGCACGAAGACTAGCGGGGTTGAGACCCAGTACTTC.

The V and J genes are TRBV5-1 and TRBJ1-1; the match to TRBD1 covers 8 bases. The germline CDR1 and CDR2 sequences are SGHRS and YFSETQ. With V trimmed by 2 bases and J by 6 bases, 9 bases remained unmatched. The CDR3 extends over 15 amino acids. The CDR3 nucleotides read TGCGCCAGCAGCTTCACCGGGACAGGCGGGTCTGAAGCTTTCTTT. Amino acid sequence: CASSFTGTGGSEAFF. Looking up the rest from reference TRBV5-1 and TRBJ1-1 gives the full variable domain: KAGVTQTPRYLIKTRGQQVTLSCSPISGHRSVSWYQQTPGQGLQFLFEYFSETQRNKGNFPGRFSGRQFSNSRSEMNVSTLELGDSALYLCASSFTGTGGSEAFFGQGTRLTVV.

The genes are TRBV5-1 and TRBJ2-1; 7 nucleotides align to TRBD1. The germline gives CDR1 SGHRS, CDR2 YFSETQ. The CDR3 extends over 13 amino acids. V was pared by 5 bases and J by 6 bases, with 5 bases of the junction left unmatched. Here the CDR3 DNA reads TGCGCCAGCAGTGCCAGGGGGTGCAATGAGCAGTTCTTC. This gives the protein CASSARGCNEQFF.

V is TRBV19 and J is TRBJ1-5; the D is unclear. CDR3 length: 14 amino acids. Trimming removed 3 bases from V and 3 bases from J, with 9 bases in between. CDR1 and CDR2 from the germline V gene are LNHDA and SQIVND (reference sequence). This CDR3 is CASSIRGINQPQHF. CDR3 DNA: TGTGCCAGTAGTATTAGAGGGATCAATCAGCCCCAGCATTTT.

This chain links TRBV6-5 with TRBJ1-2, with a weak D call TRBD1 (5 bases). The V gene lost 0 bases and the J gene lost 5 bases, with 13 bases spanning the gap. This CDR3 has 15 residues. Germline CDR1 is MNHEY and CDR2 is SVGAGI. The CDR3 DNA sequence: TGTGCCAGCAGTTACTCGTATAAGGGGATGTATGGCTACACCTTC. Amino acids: CASSYSYKGMYGYTF.

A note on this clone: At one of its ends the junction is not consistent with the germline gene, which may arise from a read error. This chain's CDR3 is CASSIVQGANTGELFF. CDR3 in DNA: TGTGCCAGTAGTATAGTTCAGGGGGCGAATACCGGGGAGCTGTTTTTT. V is TRBV19 and J is TRBJ2-2; the match to TRBD1 covers 8 bases. Germline V lookup: CDR1 LNHDA, CDR2 SQIVND (reference sequence). The CDR3 consists of 16 residues.

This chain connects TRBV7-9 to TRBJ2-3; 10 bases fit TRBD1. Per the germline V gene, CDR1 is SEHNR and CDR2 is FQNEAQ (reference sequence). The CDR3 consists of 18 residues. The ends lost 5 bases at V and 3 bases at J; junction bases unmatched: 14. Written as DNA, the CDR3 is TGTGCCAGCAGCGCAGCACCACTGGGACAGGGGTATACAGATACGCAGTATTTT. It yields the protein CASSAAPLGQGYTDTQYF.